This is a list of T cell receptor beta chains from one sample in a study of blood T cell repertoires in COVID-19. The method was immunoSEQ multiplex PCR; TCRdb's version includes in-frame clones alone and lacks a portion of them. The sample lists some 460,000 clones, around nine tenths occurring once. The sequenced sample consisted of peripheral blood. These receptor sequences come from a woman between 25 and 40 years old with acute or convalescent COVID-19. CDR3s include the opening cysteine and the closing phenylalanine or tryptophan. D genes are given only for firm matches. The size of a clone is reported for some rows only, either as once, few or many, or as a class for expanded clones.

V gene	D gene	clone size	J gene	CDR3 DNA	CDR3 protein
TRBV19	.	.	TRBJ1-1	TGTGCCAGTAGTATAATAGTTCGGGGGGCACGAGGAAACACTGAAGCTTTCTTT	CASSIIVRGARGNTEAFF
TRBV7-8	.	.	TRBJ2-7	TGTGCCAGCAGCTTTTCCGGGGGGCAGGAGCAGTACTTC	CASSFSGGQEQYF
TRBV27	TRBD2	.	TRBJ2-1	TGTGCCAGCAGTTCCCGGGGGGTCACCTACAATGAGCAGTTCTTC	CASSSRGVTYNEQFF
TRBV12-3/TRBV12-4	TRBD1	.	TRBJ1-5	TGTGCCAGCAGACAACGGACAGGCCAGCCCCAGCATTTT	CASRQRTGQPQHF
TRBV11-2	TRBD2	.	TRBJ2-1	TGTGCCAGCAGCCAGACTAGCGGGGGGAGTCCCCGGCAGTTCTTC	CASSQTSGGSPRQFF
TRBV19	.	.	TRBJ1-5	TGTGCCAGTAGTATAAGCGACAGACAGATTAGCAATCAGCCCCAGCATTTT	CASSISDRQISNQPQHF
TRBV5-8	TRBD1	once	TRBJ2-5	TGTGCCAGCACAGTCAGGGGGCGCGGTGAGACCCAGTACTTC	CASTVRGRGETQYF
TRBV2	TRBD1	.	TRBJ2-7	TGTGCCAGCAGTCCGGGACAGGGGGTTTACGAGCAGTACTTC	CASSPGQGVYEQYF
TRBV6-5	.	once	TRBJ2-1	TGTGCCAGCCAGCGGACAGTGGGGTACAATGAGCAGTTCTTC	CASQRTVGYNEQFF
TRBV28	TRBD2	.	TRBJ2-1	TGTGCCAGCAGTTTCCACTCCCTCTCAGCGGGGGGGTCTCTGGATGAGCAGTTCTTC	CASSFHSLSAGGSLDEQFF
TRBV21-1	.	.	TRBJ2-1	TGTGCCAGCAGCAAACTGGGAGACAGGGGGCGCGATGAGCAGTTCTTC	CASSKLGDRGRDEQFF
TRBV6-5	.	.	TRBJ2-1	TGTGCCAGCACCCGAACACCCGGGGGTGAGCAGTTCTTC	CASTRTPGGEQFF
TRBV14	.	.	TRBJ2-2	TGTGCCAGCAGCCAAGCACGGGGAAAGAACGGGGAGCTGTTTTTT	CASSQARGKNGELFF
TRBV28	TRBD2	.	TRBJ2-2	TGTGCCAGCAGCCCCTTCAGGACTAGAACCGGGGAGCTGTTTTTT	CASSPFRTRTGELFF
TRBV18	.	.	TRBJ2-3	TGTGCCAGCTCACCACGGTTAACGGGGTTAAGCACAGATACGCAGTATTTT	CASSPRLTGLSTDTQYF
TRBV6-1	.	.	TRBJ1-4	TGTGCCAGCAGTGATGGGGGAGGAACTAATGAAAAACTGTTTTTT	CASSDGGGTNEKLFF
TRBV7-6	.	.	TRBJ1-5	TGTGCCAGCAGCCCCGCCACTGCGGGGGGCATTCAGCCCCAGCATTTT	CASSPATAGGIQPQHF
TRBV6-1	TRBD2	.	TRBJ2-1	TGTGCCAGCAGTGAAGTGTGGGCGGGGGGCCCCCAAATAGAGCAGTTCTTC	CASSEVWAGGPQIEQFF
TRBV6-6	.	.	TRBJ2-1	TGTGCCAGCAGGACCGATCCTACGGGGAATGAGCAGTTCTTC	CASRTDPTGNEQFF
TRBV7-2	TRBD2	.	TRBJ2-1	TGTGCCAGCAGCTGGACTAGCGGGGTCGGTGAGCAGTTCTTC	CASSWTSGVGEQFF
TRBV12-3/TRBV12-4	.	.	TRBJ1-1	TGTGCCAGCAGTTTAAGCAGGCAGGCTTTCTTT	CASSLSRQAFF
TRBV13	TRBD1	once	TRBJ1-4	TGTGCCAGCAGCCGTGGACAGGGTAATGAAAAACTGTTTTTT	CASSRGQGNEKLFF
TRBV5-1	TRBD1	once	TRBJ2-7	TGCGCCAGCAGCTTGGAGATGGGACAGGGGGCCGACGAGCAGTACTTC	CASSLEMGQGADEQYF
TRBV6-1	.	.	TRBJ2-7	TGTGCCAGCAGTGAGGACAGCGCCTACGAGCAGTACTTC	CASSEDSAYEQYF
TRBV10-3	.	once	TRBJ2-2	TGTGCCATCAGTGACAACCGCAGCGGGGAGCTGTTTTTT	CAISDNRSGELFF
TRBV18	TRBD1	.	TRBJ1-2	TGTGCCAGCTCACAGGACAGGGTACTCGACTATGGCTACACCTTC	CASSQDRVLDYGYTF
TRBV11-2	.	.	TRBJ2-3	TGTGCCAGCAGCGAGACCCGGGGCACAGATACGCAGTATTTT	CASSETRGTDTQYF
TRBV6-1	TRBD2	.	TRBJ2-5	TGTGCCAGCAGTGAAGCGACTGGGGAGGGGACCCAGTACTTC	CASSEATGEGTQYF
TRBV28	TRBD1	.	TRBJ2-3	TGTGCCAGCAGTTTATGGGGGACAGGGGCGGACGCAGATACGCAGTATTTT	CASSLWGTGADADTQYF
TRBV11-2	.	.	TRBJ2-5	TGTGCCAGCTCCGCCGTGGAGCAAGAGACCCAGTACTTC	CASSAVEQETQYF
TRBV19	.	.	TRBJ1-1	TGTGCCAGCCGCCCGTCTATGAACACTGAAGCTTTCTTT	CASRPSMNTEAFF
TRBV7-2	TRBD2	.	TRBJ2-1	TGTGCCAGCAGAAAGGGACTAGCGGGTTACAATGAGCAGTTCTTC	CASRKGLAGYNEQFF
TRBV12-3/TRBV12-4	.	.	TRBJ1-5	TGTGCCAGCAGCCGACAGGTTTGGCAGCCCCAGCATTTT	CASSRQVWQPQHF
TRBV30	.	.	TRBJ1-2	TGTGCCTGGGACAGAAACTATGGCTACACCTTC	CAWDRNYGYTF
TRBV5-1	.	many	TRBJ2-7	TGCGCCAGCAGCAGTTCCCAGACCTACGAGCAGTACTTC	CASSSSQTYEQYF
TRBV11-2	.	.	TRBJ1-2	TGTGCCAGCAACCCACAGGGTGTCAACTATGGCTACACCTTC	CASNPQGVNYGYTF
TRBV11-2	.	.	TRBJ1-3	TGTGCCAGCAGCCAGGGCCCCGGAAACACCATATATTTT	CASSQGPGNTIYF
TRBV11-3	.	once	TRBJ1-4	TGTGCCAGCAGCCCATTTAATGAAAAACTGTTTTTT	CASSPFNEKLFF
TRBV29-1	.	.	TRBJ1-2	TGCAGCGCTCCTGGGCCCTATGGCTACACCTTC	CSAPGPYGYTF
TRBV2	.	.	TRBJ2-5	TGTGCCAGCAGTGAACAGGGTTTTTCCCAAGAGACCCAGTACTTC	CASSEQGFSQETQYF
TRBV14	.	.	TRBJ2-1	TGTGCCAGCAGCCCCCCGGGGGGCTGGGGGGGGAATGAGCAGTTCTTC	CASSPPGGWGGNEQFF
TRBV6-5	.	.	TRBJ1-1	TGTGCCAGCAGTTCGTCAGGGGACACTGAAGCTTTCTTT	CASSSSGDTEAFF
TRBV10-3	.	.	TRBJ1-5	TGTGCCATCAGTGGGCAGGGCGGACAGCCCCAGCATTTT	CAISGQGGQPQHF
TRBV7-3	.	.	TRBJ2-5	TGTGCCAGCAGCTTAGACGGAGCCTATGGGACCCAGTACTTC	CASSLDGAYGTQYF
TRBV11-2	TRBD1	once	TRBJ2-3	TGTGCCAGCAGCTTAGGGACAGGATATTACACAGATACGCAGTATTTT	CASSLGTGYYTDTQYF
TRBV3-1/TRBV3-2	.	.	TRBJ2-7	TGTGCCAGCAGCCGGGCCGACAGGAACCTCTACGAGCAGTACTTC	CASSRADRNLYEQYF
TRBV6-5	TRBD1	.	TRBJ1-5	TGTGCCAGCGGGACAGGAGGGCAGCCCCAGCATTTT	CASGTGGQPQHF
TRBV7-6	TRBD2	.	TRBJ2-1	TGTGCCAGCAGCTTACTCTCGTACGGGGGGAAGATAGCGAGGAATGAGCAGTTCTTC	CASSLLSYGGKIARNEQFF